This is a list of T cell receptor beta chains from one sample in a study of early T cells in non-severe SARS-CoV-2 infection. From the 5' RACE reads, TCRdb called clonotypes with MiXCR, one entry per CDR3 protein. The table lists more than 90,000 distinct CDR3 sequences, roughly 9.6% of them singletons. Specimen: whole blood. Receptors were obtained from an adult who was a healthcare worker with PCR-confirmed SARS-CoV-2 infection or an uninfected control (not recorded which). Each CDR3 is given with its conserved first and last residue.

V	CDR3
TRBV5-1	CASSLDENTEAFF
TRBV29-1	CSVEDQGRNEKLFF
TRBV4-2	CASSQEATGGLVLFF
TRBV6-2/TRBV6-3	CASTPLRPGLDEQFF
TRBV5-1	CASSRGRSTDTQYF
TRBV7-8	CASSLGVYLSYEQYF
TRBV20-1	CSASVTSGSGDTQYF
TRBV7-2	CASSPLKRQGLNEQFF
TRBV7-3	CASAQRGREAFF
TRBV7-8	CASRTGVVGNQPQHF
TRBV5-8	CASSWGTGKNFF
TRBV12-3/TRBV12-4	CASSFRGERRYGYTF
TRBV7-7	CASSLGVSTEAFF
TRBV20-1	CSARRDRGSWETQYF
TRBV20-1	CSAIAGGLVGVTYEQYF
TRBV28	CASSLSRSEQFF
TRBV4-1	CASSQGGSNTYNEQFF
TRBV7-9	CASSDLGQDASVTEAFF
TRBV5-1	CASSKGLARETQYF
TRBV2	CASSVGQGRGYTF
TRBV11-2	CASSFDAGTGVYGYTF
TRBV15	CATSTSGLTYEQYF
TRBV6-2/TRBV6-3	CASSPGLGFTDTQYF
TRBV20-1	CSARQDSYYEQYF
TRBV7-9	CASSPMGSSNEQYF
TRBV7-8	CASRTAGTSATDTQYF
TRBV6-2/TRBV6-3	CASSLTGTSYNEQFF
TRBV29-1	CSAGEGVGEQYF
TRBV7-6	CASSPRTSPYEQYF